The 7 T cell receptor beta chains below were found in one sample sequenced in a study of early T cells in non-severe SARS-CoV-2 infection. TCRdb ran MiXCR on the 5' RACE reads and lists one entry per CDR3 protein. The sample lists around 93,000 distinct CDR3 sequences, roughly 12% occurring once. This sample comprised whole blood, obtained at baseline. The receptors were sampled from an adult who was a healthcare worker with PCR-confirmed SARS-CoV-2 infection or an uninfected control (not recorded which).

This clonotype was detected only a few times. CDR3 nucleotides: TGTGCCAGCTCACCACTACGCACGGGACAGGCCAATATGAACACTGAAGCTTTCTTT. This gives the protein CASSPLRTGQANMNTEAFF. V gene TRBV18 combines with J gene TRBJ1-1, with 8 positions matching TRBD1. The germline CDR1 and CDR2 sequences are KGHSH and LQKENI. This CDR3 spans 19 amino acids. The J segment lost 0 bases and the V segment lost 1 base, leaving 13 bases of the junction unmatched.

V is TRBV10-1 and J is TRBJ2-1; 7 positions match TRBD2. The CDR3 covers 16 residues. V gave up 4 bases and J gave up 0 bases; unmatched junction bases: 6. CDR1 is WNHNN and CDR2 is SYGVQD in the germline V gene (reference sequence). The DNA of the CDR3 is TGCGCCAGCAGTGGTGGTAGCGGGCTCTCCTACAATGAGCAGTTCTTC. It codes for CASSGGSGLSYNEQFF.

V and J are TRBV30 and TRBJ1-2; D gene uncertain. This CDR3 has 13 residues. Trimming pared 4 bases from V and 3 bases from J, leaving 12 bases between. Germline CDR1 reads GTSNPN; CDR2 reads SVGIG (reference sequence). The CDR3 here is CAWTARTDYGYTF. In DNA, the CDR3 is TGTGCCTGGACAGCCAGGACGGACTATGGCTACACCTTC.

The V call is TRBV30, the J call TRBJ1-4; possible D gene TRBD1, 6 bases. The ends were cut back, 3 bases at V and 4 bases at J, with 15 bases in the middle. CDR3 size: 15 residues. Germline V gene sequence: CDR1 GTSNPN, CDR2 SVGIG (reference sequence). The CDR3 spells CAWRQGQSYNEKLFF. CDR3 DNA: TGTGCCTGGAGACAGGGCCAATCCTATAATGAAAAACTGTTTTTT.

This chain's CDR3 is CASSKGTAQGDVLTF. In DNA form, the CDR3 reads TGTGCCAGCAGCAAGGGAACGGCACAGGGCGACGTCCTGACTTTC. The chain is built from TRBV21-1 and TRBJ2-6; the table calls TRBD1, which could not be checked here. TRBV21-1 is a pseudogene locus. The CDR3 spans 15 residues.

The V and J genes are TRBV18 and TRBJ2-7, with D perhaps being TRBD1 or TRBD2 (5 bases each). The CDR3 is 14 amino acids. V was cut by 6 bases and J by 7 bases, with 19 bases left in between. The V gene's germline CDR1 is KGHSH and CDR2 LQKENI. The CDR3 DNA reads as TGTGCCAGCTCGCCGGGACGGGATCTAAGGGAGCAGTACTTC. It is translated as CASSPGRDLREQYF.

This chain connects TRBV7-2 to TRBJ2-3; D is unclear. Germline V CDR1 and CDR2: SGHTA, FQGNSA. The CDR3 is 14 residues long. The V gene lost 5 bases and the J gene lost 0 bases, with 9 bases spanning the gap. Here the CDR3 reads CASSVSSSTDTQYF. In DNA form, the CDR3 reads TGTGCCAGCAGCGTCAGTTCGAGCACAGATACGCAGTATTTT.